The 16 T cell receptor beta chains presented below share a single source sample, sequenced in a study of T cells after yellow fever vaccination. TCRdb redid the calling of the 5' RACE reads with MiXCR, one entry per CDR3 protein. Here the sample spans 500,000 to 650,000 distinct CDR3 sequences, 13% being singletons. The sample was PBMCs, taken on the day of the yellow fever booster vaccination. The receptor source for this set is a man aged 30-40 years who received the YFV17D yellow fever vaccine.

The chain has TRBV10-3 and TRBJ1-4; D ambiguous. The CDR3 has 13 residues. CDR1 and CDR2 (germline): ENHRY, SYGVKD. Trimming pared 2 bases from V and 8 bases from J, leaving 9 bases between. CDR3 in amino acids: CAISERREEKLFF. CDR3 nucleotides: TGTGCCATCAGTGAGCGGAGGGAAGAAAAACTGTTTTTT.

This clonotype was recorded a few times. This chain connects TRBV4-3 to TRBJ2-7, with D unresolved. V lost 0 bases and J 3 bases, leaving 12 bases between the germline ends. This CDR3 is 15 amino acids long. Germline V gene lookup returns CDR1 LGHNA and CDR2 YSLEER. CDR3 bases: TGCGCCAGCAGCCAAGATCCCTCATGGAACTACGAGCAGTACTTC. This sequence encodes CASSQDPSWNYEQYF.

The table lists this clonotype with a few counts. This chain uses TRBV28 with TRBJ1-1, with D maybe TRBD1 (5 bases). From germline, CDR1 is MDHEN and CDR2 SYDVKM. The CDR3 runs 15 residues. V lost 5 bases to trimming and J lost 6 bases, with 19 bases between them. The CDR3 DNA reads TGTGCCAGCAGTCTCCGGGGGGAAGTTCGGCCTGAAGCTTTCTTT. This encodes CASSLRGEVRPEAFF.

The chain is built from TRBV24-1 and TRBJ2-1; possible D gene TRBD2, 6 bases. V was pared by 4 bases and J by 4 bases, with 16 bases between. This CDR3 comprises 16 residues. Germline CDR1 is KGHDR and CDR2 is SFDVKD. CDR3 sequence (DNA): TGTGCCACCAGTGACTTCACTAGCCGGAGTTACAATGAGCAGTTCTTC. Translated: CATSDFTSRSYNEQFF.

This clonotype was seen more than once but under ten times. The rearrangement uses TRBV4-3 and TRBJ2-7; D possibly corresponds to TRBD2 (7 bases). This CDR3 contains 16 residues. Trimming removed 0 bases at V and 2 bases at J, with 14 bases between. Germline loops: CDR1 LGHNA, CDR2 YSLEER. The CDR3 nucleotides are TGCGCCAGCAGCCAAGATCGGGGGGCTAGCGCCTACGAGCAGTACTTC. Encoded protein: CASSQDRGASAYEQYF.

This clonotype was seen a few times. V usage is TRBV28 and J usage is TRBJ2-7; TRBD2 agrees at 12 bases. J gave up 5 bases and V 8 bases, and 10 bases lay outside the gene matches. This CDR3 spans 15 amino acids. Per germline, CDR1 MDHEN and CDR2 SYDVKM. The CDR3: CASDSLAGGRNEQYF. The CDR3 nucleotides read TGTGCCAGCGATAGTCTAGCGGGAGGGCGGAACGAGCAGTACTTC.

This chain uses TRBV20-1 with TRBJ2-1; possible D gene TRBD2, 6 bases. Germline-derived CDR1 and CDR2 are DFQATT and SNEGSKA (reference sequence). The CDR3 sequence is 14 residues long. Trimming shortened V by 4 bases and J by 2 bases, and 12 bases separated the two germline ends. DNA of the CDR3: TGCAGTGCTACCGAACCGGGAGCCTACAATGAGCAGTTCTTC. Encoded protein: CSATEPGAYNEQFF.

The V call is TRBV12-3 or TRBV12-4, the J call TRBJ2-7; 7 bases match TRBD1. The CDR3 has 15 residues. V was pared by 5 bases and J by 5 bases, with 12 bases of the junction left unmatched. The CDR3 region has the DNA TGTGCCAGCAGTCCTCCTGAGGGGGCGCGGGACGAGCAGTACTTC. Protein sequence: CASSPPEGARDEQYF.

This clonotype was picked up a small number of times. The chain recombines TRBV5-1 with TRBJ2-7; unclear D gene. The CDR3 has 13 residues. In germline, CDR1 is SGHRS, CDR2 YFSETQ. V lost 4 bases and J lost 4, with 12 bases in between. The CDR3 protein is CASSQMGGYEQYF. CDR3 nucleotide sequence: TGCGCCAGCAGCCAAATGGGCGGATACGAGCAGTACTTC.

A few counts support this clonotype. The chain combines TRBV6-1 with TRBJ2-1; TRBD1 might be the D (6 bases). This CDR3 spans 14 amino acids. Germline CDR1 reads MNHNS; CDR2 reads SASEGT. Trimming took 10 bases from V and 8 from J, leaving 21 bases between them. The CDR3 sequence is CAIGPGAKGDEQFF. The DNA of the CDR3 is TGTGCCATCGGGCCAGGGGCCAAGGGGGATGAGCAGTTCTTC.

J is TRBJ2-1 and V is TRBV30; D tentatively fits TRBD1 or TRBD2 (5 bases each). Trimming shortened V by 4 bases and J by 0 bases, and 16 bases separated the two germline ends. Germline V lookup: CDR1 GTSNPN, CDR2 SVGIG (reference sequence). The CDR3 runs 16 residues. The CDR3 coding sequence is TGTGCCTGGACCCCAACCGGGACCGTCTCCTACAATGAGCAGTTCTTC. Translation: CAWTPTGTVSYNEQFF.

The V call is TRBV19, the J call TRBJ2-7; D is possibly TRBD1 or TRBD2 (5 bases each). Germline loops: CDR1 LNHDA, CDR2 SQIVND (reference sequence). The V end lost 7 bases, the J end lost 2 bases, and 18 bases lay between the germline ends. The CDR3 contains 15 residues. CDR3 coding DNA: TGTGCCAGTACCTCTACACCGGGGCGAACCTACGAGCAGTACTTC. This gives the protein CASTSTPGRTYEQYF. Variable domain in full (rest from reference TRBV19 and TRBJ2-7): DGGITQSPKYLFRKEGQNVTLSCEQNLNHDAMYWYRQDPGQGLRLIYYSQIVNDFQKGDIAEGYSVSREKKESFPLTVTSAQKNPTAFYLCASTSTPGRTYEQYFGPGTRLTVT.

The V and J genes are TRBV25-1 and TRBJ2-3, with unresolved D. Between the trimmed V and J ends, which lost 1 base and 5 bases, there was a span of 13 bases. The germline gives CDR1 MGHDK, CDR2 SYGVNS. This CDR3 is built from 15 residues. The CDR3 DNA is TGTGCCAGCAGTGAATCTGTCATAGTGGTAGATACGCAGTATTTT. This codes for CASSESVIVVDTQYF.

Ten or more counts support this clonotype. The J gene is TRBJ1-5, the V gene TRBV5-4; maybe TRBD1 (5 bases). Germline-derived CDR1 and CDR2 are SGHNT and YYREEE (reference sequence). V was trimmed by 5 bases and J by 1 base, leaving 10 bases between them. This CDR3 region has 14 residues. This CDR3 is CASSFQGSNQPQHF. Written as DNA, the CDR3 is TGTGCCAGCAGTTTTCAGGGAAGCAATCAGCCCCAGCATTTT.

This chain links TRBV20-1 with TRBJ2-3; D uncertain. There are 15 residues in the CDR3. V lost 0 bases to trimming and J lost 1 base, with 11 bases between them. Germline assignment: CDR1 DFQATT and CDR2 SNEGSKA (reference sequence). The CDR3 DNA reads as TGCAGTGCTAGAGATGTCGGGCTTGGCACAGATACGCAGTATTTT. This sequence encodes CSARDVGLGTDTQYF.

This clonotype was counted a few times. The chain combines TRBV5-1 with TRBJ1-5, with D perhaps matching TRBD1 (5 bases). Germline V lookup: CDR1 SGHRS, CDR2 YFSETQ. The CDR3 loop spans 14 amino acids. V lost 2 bases and J 7 bases, leaving 13 bases between the germline ends. The CDR3 nucleotides are TGCGCCAGCAGCTTTGGAAAAAAGGGGCAGCCCCAGCATTTT. It codes for CASSFGKKGQPQHF.